Listed below are T cell receptor beta chains from one sample, sequenced in a study of CDR3 diversity in severe acne. Using its own MiXCR run on the PCR reads, TCRdb lists one record per CDR3 protein. Found here are about 84,000 distinct CDR3 sequences, 51% of them singletons; the top ten hold 13% to 15%. Source material: blood. These receptors were obtained from a male donor in good health, without acne. Each CDR3 is given with its conserved first and last residue. The D gene is left open where the match is weak. Some rows mark clone size as missing; the rest say once, few, many or name a class of expanded clone.

v_gene	j_gene	d_gene	abundance	CDR3nt	CDR3aa
TRBV10-1	TRBJ2-7	-	-	TGCGCCAGCAGTGAGTCCGGAGACGGCTCCTACGAGCAGTACTTC	CASSESGDGSYEQYF
TRBV12-3/TRBV12-4	TRBJ1-1	-	once	TGTGCCATCCGACCAGGAAGCACTGAAGCTTTCTTT	CAIRPGSTEAFF
TRBV9	TRBJ2-2	TRBD2	-	TGTGCCAGCAGTACTAGCGGGCTCACCGGGGAGCTGTTTTTT	CASSTSGLTGELFF
TRBV7-3	TRBJ2-3	-	many	TGTGCCAGCAGCCACGTGGATACGCAGTATTTT	CASSHVDTQYF
TRBV5-1	TRBJ2-7	-	-	TGCGCCAGCAGCGAACCGAGCTCCTACGAGCAGTACTTC	CASSEPSSYEQYF
TRBV29-1	TRBJ1-2	-	few	TGCAGCGTTGCGCTCTCGACGGGGAACTATGGCTACACCTTC	CSVALSTGNYGYTF
TRBV29-1	TRBJ1-2	-	-	TGCAGCGTTCCCGACTTACACTATGGCTACACCTTC	CSVPDLHYGYTF
TRBV12-3/TRBV12-4	TRBJ2-7	TRBD1	-	TGTGCCAGCAAACCGGGACAGGGGGGCCACGAGCAGTACTTC	CASKPGQGGHEQYF
TRBV15	TRBJ2-7	-	once	TGTGCCACCAGCAGTTTGGGGGGCCCCTACGAGCAGTACTTC	CATSSLGGPYEQYF
TRBV28	TRBJ1-3	-	-	TGTGCCAGCAGTTTACTTCCTACGGTCAGGACGGATTACTCTGGAAACACCATATATTTT	CASSLLPTVRTDYSGNTIYF
TRBV5-1	TRBJ2-2	-	many	TGCGCCAGCAGCTTGGCCACCGGGGAGCTGTTTTTT	CASSLATGELFF
TRBV11-2	TRBJ2-3	TRBD2	many	TGTGCCAGCAGCTTGACTAGCGGGGGGCCGGGGTCGGATACGCAGTATTTT	CASSLTSGGPGSDTQYF
TRBV7-2	TRBJ1-1	-	-	TGTGCCAGCAGCTCCACAAGAATGAACACTGAAGCTTTCTTT	CASSSTRMNTEAFF
TRBV20-1	TRBJ2-7	TRBD2	-	TGCAGTGCTCCTAGCGGGGCGGGAATCAACGAGCAGTACTTC	CSAPSGAGINEQYF
TRBV5-8	TRBJ1-1	-	many	TGTGCCAGCAGCGTCCGGGGGAACACTGAAGCTTTCTTT	CASSVRGNTEAFF
TRBV19	TRBJ2-3	-	once	TGTGCCAGTAGTATAGTTTCCGGAGGCACAGATACGCAGTATTTT	CASSIVSGGTDTQYF
TRBV12-3/TRBV12-4	TRBJ1-3	-	-	TGTGCCAGCAGTTCCGCCCGGGGTGGTTGGGTAGGATCTGGAAACACCATATATTTT	CASSSARGGWVGSGNTIYF
TRBV20-1	TRBJ2-3	TRBD1	-	TGCAGTGCTAGAGATGGGGACAGGGGGACCCTCACAGATACGCAGTATTTT	CSARDGDRGTLTDTQYF
TRBV29-1	TRBJ1-5	-	few	TGCAGCGCTCAGGCTAGCAATCAGCCCCAGCATTTT	CSAQASNQPQHF
TRBV7-9	TRBJ2-7	TRBD2	once	TGTACCAGCGGACCTCCGGGACTAGCATCCGAGCAGTACTTC	CTSGPPGLASEQYF
TRBV20-1	TRBJ1-2	-	-	TGCAGTGCTCCTATGATTGGACCGACCTATGGCTACACCTTC	CSAPMIGPTYGYTF
TRBV5-5	TRBJ2-1	TRBD1	many	TGTGCCAGTATAGGGGACAGGGCCTACAATGAGCAGTTCTTC	CASIGDRAYNEQFF
TRBV20-1	TRBJ1-5	TRBD1	-	TGCAGTGCTAGTCCGAATGCAGGGGGCCAGCCCCAGCATTTT	CSASPNAGGQPQHF
TRBV2	TRBJ1-5	-	-	TGTGCCAGCAGTGAAGAACAGGGAGTCAATAAGCCCCAGCATTTT	CASSEEQGVNKPQHF
TRBV5-1	TRBJ2-7	TRBD1	few	TGCGCCAGCAGCGCGGGACAGGGGGATGGGGAGCAGTACTTC	CASSAGQGDGEQYF
TRBV10-3	TRBJ1-2	-	-	TGTGCCATCTCTAACGGGGGGTACTATGGCTACACCTTC	CAISNGGYYGYTF
TRBV20-1	TRBJ1-5	-	-	TGCAGTGCTAGAGTCCGGGGAGGAAGTCAGCCCCAGCATTTT	CSARVRGGSQPQHF
TRBV13	TRBJ1-1	-	-	TGTGCCAGCAGCATTCAGGGGAACACTGAAGCTTTCTTT	CASSIQGNTEAFF
TRBV24-1	TRBJ1-6	TRBD1	-	TGTGCCACTTTTACGACAGGGGGCCTGCTGGGCTCACCCCTCCACTTT	CATFTTGGLLGSPLHF
TRBV10-3	TRBJ2-7	-	-	TGTGCCATCAGTGAGGGTGGACCCAACGAGCAGTACTTC	CAISEGGPNEQYF
TRBV24-1	TRBJ2-7	TRBD2	-	TGTGCCACCAGTGCTAGAAGCGGGGGCCTGGCCTACGAGCAGTACTTC	CATSARSGGLAYEQYF
TRBV10-3	TRBJ2-7	TRBD2	few	TGTGCCATCAGTGGGGGACTAGCGGGAGGGCACGAGCAGTACTTC	CAISGGLAGGHEQYF
TRBV5-8	TRBJ2-7	TRBD1	many	TGTGCCAGCAGCTTGCGAGGGACAGGGGGCGTGCAGTACTTC	CASSLRGTGGVQYF
TRBV24-1	TRBJ2-7	-	-	TGTGCCACCAGTGATTCCGGGGACTCCTACGAGCGGTACTTC	CATSDSGDSYERYF
TRBV5-1	TRBJ2-1	TRBD1	medium-sized	TGCGCCAGCAGCTTGGACGGGACAGAGTACAATGAGCAGTTCTTC	CASSLDGTEYNEQFF
TRBV19	TRBJ2-2	TRBD2	many	TGTGCCAGTAGCCCTTGGACTAGCGCGGGGACCGGGGAGCTGTTTTTT	CASSPWTSAGTGELFF
TRBV19	TRBJ2-2	-	many	TGTGCCACCCGGACGCCTACGAACACCGGGGAGCTGTTTTTT	CATRTPTNTGELFF
TRBV24-1	TRBJ2-3	-	few	TGTGCCACCAGTGATTCGGGGGTGAAAACAGATACGCAGTATTTT	CATSDSGVKTDTQYF
TRBV15	TRBJ1-4	-	-	TGTGCCACCAGCGAGGAGACGGGTGAAAAACTGTTTTTT	CATSEETGEKLFF
TRBV10-3	TRBJ2-7	TRBD2	-	TGTGCCAGCACCAAGGGGAAGATAGCGGGAGCCCCCTACGAGCAGTACTTC	CASTKGKIAGAPYEQYF
TRBV5-6	TRBJ2-2	TRBD2	-	TGTGCCAGCAGCTTGGCGCTAGCGGGAGTAGGTGAGCTGTTTTTT	CASSLALAGVGELFF
TRBV12-3/TRBV12-4	TRBJ1-1	-	few	TGTGCCAGCAGTTTACGGACTGAAGCTTTCTTT	CASSLRTEAFF
TRBV7-6	TRBJ1-5	TRBD1	-	TGTGCCAGCAGAGGACAGGGGAAAGTTTCCCAGCATTTT	CASRGQGKVSQHF
TRBV7-9	TRBJ2-7	TRBD2	-	TGTGCCAGCAGCCCGACTAGCGGGGGGCACTACGAGCAGTACTTC	CASSPTSGGHYEQYF
TRBV9	TRBJ2-1	-	many	TGTGCCAGCAGCCCAGGGGGGGGGGCGTACAATGAGCAGTTCTTC	CASSPGGGAYNEQFF
TRBV15	TRBJ1-5	-	-	TGTGCCACCAGCAGAGATCGTGGCGGTAGTAGGGCCCAGCATTTT	CATSRDRGGSRAQHF
TRBV28	TRBJ1-2	TRBD1	few	TGTGCCAGCAGATCTGGACAGGGCATCTATGGCTACACCTTC	CASRSGQGIYGYTF
TRBV10-3	TRBJ2-7	TRBD2	-	TGTGCCATCAGGATCGGCGGGAGCTCCTACGAGCAGTACTTC	CAIRIGGSSYEQYF
TRBV27	TRBJ1-1	-	few	TGTGCCAGCAACCCCATTTACGGGGCTTTGAGCACTGAAGCTTTCTTT	CASNPIYGALSTEAFF
TRBV25-1	TRBJ2-7	TRBD1	-	TGTGCCAGCAGTTCCCGGACAGGGACACAAGGGTACGAGCAGTACTTC	CASSSRTGTQGYEQYF
TRBV12-3/TRBV12-4	TRBJ1-5	-	-	TGTGCCAGCAGCCTTAGAGGGTCAGATACGCAGGATCAGCCCCAGCATTTT	CASSLRGSDTQDQPQHF
TRBV2	TRBJ1-1	-	few	TGTGCCAGCACCAATCAAGGGATGAGTGGCACTGAAGCTTTCTTT	CASTNQGMSGTEAFF
TRBV7-7	TRBJ2-2	-	-	TGTGCTAGCAGCTTAGAGGGGGGCCGGGAGCTGTTTTTT	CASSLEGGRELFF
TRBV12-3/TRBV12-4	TRBJ2-2	-	many	TGTGCCAGCAGTTCGGGAATGCTGGAGCTGTTTTTT	CASSSGMLELFF
TRBV11-3	TRBJ2-1	-	-	TGTGCCAGCAGCTTACGCTCGACTAATGTTCATGAGCAGTTCTTC	CASSLRSTNVHEQFF
TRBV15	TRBJ1-5	-	many	TGTGCCACCAGCAACTTGGACGGCGGACAGCCCCAGCATTTT	CATSNLDGGQPQHF
TRBV25-1	TRBJ1-1	-	-	TGTGCCAGCATTCCAGGTGGGGGAACTGAAGCTTTCTTT	CASIPGGGTEAFF